These T cell receptor beta chains were read from a single sample in a study of T cell responses to AZD1222 COVID-19 vaccine. The assay was immunoSEQ multiplex PCR, and TCRdb's table has in-frame clones only and misses some. Here the sample spans approximately 260,000 clones, 90% to 95% being singletons. Sequencing was performed on peripheral blood, taken on day 0 of AZD1222 vaccination. The source of these receptors is an adult in good health. Each CDR3 is given with its conserved first and last residue. The D gene is left open where the match is weak. Where a row states a size, it is once, few, many or the class of an expanded clone; other rows omit it.

J,length,V,size,D,DNA,CDR3
TRBJ2-3,16,TRBV3-1/TRBV3-2,once,-,TGTGCCAGCAGTGTTCCGGGGACAGGGACTAGAGATACGCAGTATTTT,CASSVPGTGTRDTQYF
TRBJ2-7,16,TRBV7-9,-,TRBD2,TGTGCCAGCAGCCCGCTGCCTAGCGGGAGAACCTACGAGCAGTACTTC,CASSPLPSGRTYEQYF
TRBJ1-2,14,TRBV28,-,TRBD1,TGTGCCAGCAGTTCGGGACAGGGGAGCTATGGCTACACCTTC,CASSSGQGSYGYTF
TRBJ2-2,14,TRBV6-5,-,-,TGTGCCAGCAGTTACTCGGGGGGCACCGGGGAGCTGTTTTTT,CASSYSGGTGELFF
TRBJ2-7,16,TRBV2,-,TRBD2,TGTGCCAGCAGCCGAGCGGGGGGGCCGGGGTCCTACGAGCAGTACTTC,CASSRAGGPGSYEQYF
TRBJ1-5,14,TRBV5-1,-,-,TGCGCCAGCAGCCTAATGGGGGGCGGGCAGCCCCAGCATTTT,CASSLMGGGQPQHF
TRBJ1-1,16,TRBV5-1,-,-,TGCGCCAGCAGCACCTCAGGACCCGCTATTCACACTGAAGCTTTCTTT,CASSTSGPAIHTEAFF
TRBJ2-2,12,TRBV9,-,-,TGTGCCAGCAGCCATAACACCGGGGAGCTGTTTTTT,CASSHNTGELFF
TRBJ2-3,17,TRBV28,-,TRBD1,TGTGCCAGCAGTCAACCGGGACAGGGGACCAGCACAGATACGCAGTATTTT,CASSQPGQGTSTDTQYF
TRBJ2-3,15,TRBV4-3,-,TRBD2,TGCGCCAGCAGCAAAGGACTAGCGGGGGCAGATACGCAGTATTTT,CASSKGLAGADTQYF
TRBJ2-1,13,TRBV3-1/TRBV3-2,-,-,TGTGCCAGCAGCCAACGGGCGGGCAATGGACAGTTCTTC,CASSQRAGNGQFF
TRBJ2-5,14,TRBV3-1/TRBV3-2,-,-,TGTGCCAGCAGCCGACGACAGTCAGAAGAGACCCAGTACTTC,CASSRRQSEETQYF
TRBJ1-1,13,TRBV28,-,TRBD1,TGTGCCAGCAATCTCCGGGACAGGGCGGTAGCTTTCTTT,CASNLRDRAVAFF
TRBJ1-4,14,TRBV7-8,-,-,TGTGCCAGCGGTGGGACCTCAACTAATGAAAAACTGTTTTTT,CASGGTSTNEKLFF
TRBJ1-3,16,TRBV4-3,-,-,TGCGCCAGCAGCCAGCTTCTAGGGGGAACAGGAAACACCATATATTTT,CASSQLLGGTGNTIYF
TRBJ1-6,17,TRBV7-3,once,-,TGTGCCAGCACCGATTTTAAAGGCACACTTGGTAATTCACCCCTCCACTTT,CASTDFKGTLGNSPLHF
TRBJ1-4,14,TRBV9,-,-,TGTGCCAGCAGCGTAGAGGGTTTTAATGAAAAACTGTTTTTT,CASSVEGFNEKLFF
TRBJ2-1,13,TRBV19,-,-,TGTGCCAGTAGCCCTGGGTCGTACAATGAGCAGTTCTTC,CASSPGSYNEQFF
TRBJ1-3,13,TRBV4-3,-,-,TGCGCCAGCAGCCGTTACTCTGGAAACACCATATATTTT,CASSRYSGNTIYF
TRBJ1-2,13,TRBV11-2,-,TRBD1,TGTGCCAGCAGCCCCCAGGGGGACTATGGCTACACCTTC,CASSPQGDYGYTF
TRBJ2-2,16,TRBV7-2,-,-,TGTGCCAGCAGCTTAAACGCCCTCTCAAACACCGGGGAGCTGTTTTTT,CASSLNALSNTGELFF
TRBJ1-1,13,TRBV6-5,-,-,TGTGCCAGCAGTTACTACCAAGGGGCTGAAGCTTTCTTT,CASSYYQGAEAFF
TRBJ2-7,14,TRBV18,-,-,TGTGCCAGCTCACCACGTACCGGGCCAATTGAGCAGTACTTC,CASSPRTGPIEQYF
TRBJ2-1,15,TRBV11-2,-,TRBD2,TGTGCCAGCAGCCCCCCGAGCGGGGGGCGAGGGGAGCAGTTCTTC,CASSPPSGGRGEQFF
TRBJ2-5,17,TRBV5-1,-,TRBD2,TGCGCCAGCAGCTTGGCATCTCTAGCGGGAGGACAAGAGACCCAGTACTTC,CASSLASLAGGQETQYF
TRBJ2-1,14,TRBV21-1,-,-,TGTGCCAGCAGCGGCGGGACAGGGTACAATGAGCAGTTCTTC,CASSGGTGYNEQFF
TRBJ2-1,16,TRBV19,-,-,TGTGCCAGTAGTGAGGTCCAGCCGACACCTTACAATGAGCAGTTCTTC,CASSEVQPTPYNEQFF
TRBJ2-6,17,TRBV7-2,-,-,TGTGCCAGCAGCTTAGTTCGGACAGTCTCTGGGGCCAACGTCCTGACTTTC,CASSLVRTVSGANVLTF
TRBJ1-1,12,TRBV12-3/TRBV12-4,-,-,TGTGCCAGCAGTTTGTCGGAGGCTGAAGCTTTCTTT,CASSLSEAEAFF
TRBJ1-2,13,TRBV12-3/TRBV12-4,-,-,TGTGCCAGCAGTTTAGGTAGACAGACGGTATGCACCTTC,CASSLGRQTVCTF
TRBJ1-2,17,TRBV5-6,-,TRBD1,TGTGCCAGCAGCTTGTCCGGACAGGGGGCAGATAACTATGGCTACACCTTC,CASSLSGQGADNYGYTF
TRBJ1-1,16,TRBV7-6,-,-,TGTGCCAGCAGCCCCCTGGGAGGACGGTCGAACACTGAAGCTTTCTTT,CASSPLGGRSNTEAFF
TRBJ2-5,13,TRBV12-3/TRBV12-4,-,-,TGTGCCAGCAGTTTAAAACAGAAAGAGACCCAGTACTTC,CASSLKQKETQYF
TRBJ2-3,15,TRBV5-1,-,TRBD2,TGCGCCAGCAGCTTTAGCGGGGTCGCACCAGATACGCAGTATTTT,CASSFSGVAPDTQYF
TRBJ1-4,15,TRBV19,-,-,TGTGCCAGTAACAGCCCCTTGGGGCTTAATGAAAAACTGTTTTTT,CASNSPLGLNEKLFF
TRBJ2-1,16,TRBV27,-,-,TGTGCCAGCAGTTCCTCGGACTTGAGCTCCTACAATGAGCAGTTCTTC,CASSSSDLSSYNEQFF
TRBJ1-6,16,TRBV7-9,once,TRBD1,TGTGCCAGCAGCTTGCGGGGACAGAACTATAATTCACCCCTCCACTTT,CASSLRGQNYNSPLHF
TRBJ1-1,16,TRBV7-3,once,-,TGTGCCAGCAGCTTAAACCCTCCAGGCGTTAACACTGAAGCTTTCTTT,CASSLNPPGVNTEAFF
TRBJ1-5,15,TRBV5-1,-,-,TGCGCCAGCAGCTTGGGTACGGGAGGGGATCAGCCCCAGCATTTT,CASSLGTGGDQPQHF
TRBJ1-2,13,TRBV7-9,-,TRBD1,TGTGCCAGCAGCCCCGGGACAGGGTATGGCTACACCTTC,CASSPGTGYGYTF
TRBJ1-2,15,TRBV2,-,-,TGTGCCAGCAGGGAAAACAAACCCTCCTCCTATGGCTACACCTTC,CASRENKPSSYGYTF
TRBJ2-7,15,TRBV6-2/TRBV6-3,-,-,TGTGCCAGCAGTTACTCCCGACTCGGTACCTACGAGCAGTACTTC,CASSYSRLGTYEQYF
TRBJ2-7,14,TRBV28,-,-,TGTGCCAGCAGTTTCCCAACAACTTCCTACGAGCAGTACTTC,CASSFPTTSYEQYF
TRBJ1-6,17,TRBV7-6,-,-,TGTGCCAGCAGCTTAGCCCCCAGCTGGGGGGCTGATTCACCCCTCCACTTT,CASSLAPSWGADSPLHF
TRBJ2-7,13,TRBV28,-,-,TGTGCCAGCCTTCGCGGGGCTGACTACGAGCAGTACTTC,CASLRGADYEQYF
TRBJ2-7,14,TRBV5-6,once,-,TGTGCCAGCAGCTTGGCCGGACAGCCCTACGAGCAGTACTTC,CASSLAGQPYEQYF
TRBJ1-2,13,TRBV9,-,-,TGTGCCAGCAGCGTCGACCAGGGAGGAGGCTACACCTTC,CASSVDQGGGYTF
TRBJ1-5,15,TRBV28,-,-,TGTGCCAGCAGTCCCGGTAGGGCGGGAAATCAGCCCCAGCATTTT,CASSPGRAGNQPQHF
TRBJ1-1,15,TRBV2,-,-,TGTGCCAGCAGTCCAGACCGGGTGGGGAACACTGAAGCTTTCTTT,CASSPDRVGNTEAFF
TRBJ2-1,15,TRBV9,-,TRBD1,TGTGCCAGCAGCGTAGGGACAGGGGCAGGGAATGAGCAGTTCTTC,CASSVGTGAGNEQFF
TRBJ1-2,14,TRBV7-9,-,-,TGTGCCAGCAGCTTCCCGTCGGGGGCCGGTGGCTACACCTTC,CASSFPSGAGGYTF
TRBJ2-1,13,TRBV7-9,once,-,TGTGCCAGCAGTTGGGACGGCAACAATGAGCAGTTCTTC,CASSWDGNNEQFF
TRBJ1-1,16,TRBV27,-,-,TGTGCCAGCAGTTTATCCTCCCGGTGGGGGGAGGGGGAAGCTTTCTTT,CASSLSSRWGEGEAFF
TRBJ2-7,13,TRBV12-1,-,-,TGTGCCAGCCCAGCGATGGGGTCCTACGAGCAGTACTTC,CASPAMGSYEQYF
TRBJ1-3,14,TRBV5-1,-,-,TGCGCCAGCAGCTTGGACGGAACGGGAAACACCATATATTTT,CASSLDGTGNTIYF